The next 26 T cell receptor beta chains were all read from a single sample in a study of T cell responses to AZD1222 COVID-19 vaccine. Using immunoSEQ multiplex PCR, the repertoire was profiled, and TCRdb retains in-frame clones only, with some absent. This repertoire shows 110,000 to 150,000 clones, roughly 90% found once; its top ten account for less than 3.5%. Sequencing was performed on peripheral blood, taken 28 days after the second AZD1222 dose. The receptors come from an adult who received the AZD1222 COVID-19 vaccine.

The chain recombines TRBV10-2 with TRBJ2-7; the match to TRBD2 covers 12 bases. This CDR3 spans 15 amino acids. Germline V lookup: CDR1 WSHSY, CDR2 SAAADI. V lost 6 bases, J lost 2 bases, and 5 bases stayed unmatched. The DNA for the CDR3 is TGCGCCAGCAGGGTTACTAGCGGGGGGACCTACGAGCAGTACTTC. Encoded protein: CASRVTSGGTYEQYF.

J is TRBJ2-7 and V is TRBV28; 7 bases match TRBD1. In germline, CDR1 is MDHEN, CDR2 SYDVKM. The length of the CDR3 is 15 residues. Unmatched junction bases numbered 8, after V lost 4 bases and J lost 2 bases. The CDR3 DNA reads as TGTGCCAGCAGTTCAGGACAGGCTGACCCCTACGAGCAGTACTTC. Amino acid sequence: CASSSGQADPYEQYF.

In DNA form, the CDR3 reads TGTGCCTGGAGCGCTCGACAGAATTATCAGCCCCAGCATTTT. This encodes CAWSARQNYQPQHF. The rearrangement joins TRBV30 to TRBJ1-5; D is possibly TRBD1 (5 bases). This CDR3 is 14 amino acids long. Germline V gene sequence: CDR1 GTSNPN, CDR2 SVGIG (reference sequence). Trimming stripped 3 bases from V and 5 bases from J, with 14 bases between.

This chain connects TRBV14 to TRBJ2-1, with TRBD2 matching 7 bases. V lost 2 bases, J lost 4 bases, and 5 bases stayed unmatched. The CDR3 totals 15 residues. The V gene's germline CDR1 is SGHDN and CDR2 FVKESK. The CDR3 nucleotides read TGTGCCAGCAGCCAATGGCCAGCGGGGTACAATGAGCAGTTCTTC. This sequence encodes CASSQWPAGYNEQFF.

This clone has a handful of counts. V and J are TRBV20-1 and TRBJ2-3; D is unclear. The CDR3 has 10 residues. Trimming took off 3 bases at V and 5 bases at J, with 3 bases between the two ends. Germline V gene data show CDR1 as DFQATT and CDR2 as SNEGSKA (reference sequence). The CDR3 nucleotides are TGCAGTGCTAGCGTAGATACGCAGTATTTT. Translating it yields CSASVDTQYF.

The chain recombines TRBV7-9 with TRBJ1-2, with a possible D match to TRBD1 (6 bases). The CDR3 has 14 amino acids. Germline V gene lookup returns CDR1 SEHNR and CDR2 FQNEAQ (reference sequence). The V and J ends lost 5 bases and 4 bases respectively, with 14 bases between them. CDR3 sequence: CASSPHRDPYGYTF. In DNA, the CDR3 is TGTGCCAGCAGCCCCCACAGGGACCCCTATGGCTACACCTTC. The complete variable domain, with remaining parts taken from reference TRBV7-9 and TRBJ1-2, reads DTGVSQNPRHKITKRGQNVTFRCDPISEHNRLYWYRQTLGQGPEFLTYFQNEAQLEKSRLLSDRFSAERPKGSFSTLEIQRTEQGDSAMYLCASSPHRDPYGYTFGSGTRLTVV.

The table lists this clone with a count of one. The CDR3 loop reads CASSQESRGTEAFF. In nucleotides, the CDR3 is TGCGCCAGCAGCCAAGAGTCGCGAGGCACTGAAGCTTTCTTT. The chain couples TRBV4-3 to TRBJ1-1; D gene uncertain. CDR1 is LGHNA, CDR2 YSLEER, per germline. V gave up 0 bases and J gave up 4 bases, with 9 bases separating them. This CDR3 comprises 14 residues.

This chain uses TRBV6-5 with TRBJ1-2; D possibly corresponds to TRBD1 (5 bases). Germline assignment: CDR1 MNHEY and CDR2 SVGAGI. V shed 0 bases and J shed 2 bases, with 13 bases lying between them. The CDR3 is 16 amino acids. The CDR3 nucleotides are TGTGCCAGCAGTTACTCGAAGGGAGGGGCGAACTATGGCTACACCTTC. Protein product: CASSYSKGGANYGYTF.

The chain joins TRBV5-1 to TRBJ1-5; D ambiguous. Trimming took 4 bases from V and 3 from J, leaving 11 bases between them. The CDR3 covers 14 residues. Germline V lookup: CDR1 SGHRS, CDR2 YFSETQ. In DNA form, the CDR3 reads TGCGCCAGCAGCCCCGGGCCGTACAATCAGCCCCAGCATTTT. Protein product: CASSPGPYNQPQHF.

The table lists this clone with a count of one. This chain links TRBV18 with TRBJ1-5; D unresolved. This CDR3 contains 14 residues. Germline loops: CDR1 KGHSH, CDR2 LQKENI. V gave up 6 bases and J gave up 6 bases, with 15 bases separating them. The CDR3 DNA sequence: TGTGCCAGCTCTCCAGTGCCCAGGAGTCAGCCCCAGCATTTT. It encodes CASSPVPRSQPQHF.

A single count supports this clone. The genes are TRBV5-4 and TRBJ2-5; maybe TRBD1 (6 bases). Germline CDR1 SGHNT, CDR2 YYREEE (reference sequence). This CDR3 contains 14 residues. With 1 base removed from V and 5 bases from J, the gap between germline ends came to 12 bases. The CDR3 region is CASSLRNRAETQYF. CDR3 coding DNA: TGTGCCAGCAGCTTGAGGAACAGGGCTGAGACCCAGTACTTC. Looking up the rest from reference TRBV5-4 and TRBJ2-5 gives the full variable domain: ETGVTQSPTHLIKTRGQQVTLRCSSQSGHNTVSWYQQALGQGPQFIFQYYREEENGRGNFPPRFSGLQFPNYSSELNVNALELDDSALYLCASSLRNRAETQYFGPGTRLLVL.

V usage is TRBV9 and J usage is TRBJ2-4, with a tentative D call TRBD2 (6 bases). This CDR3 has 16 amino acids. The germline V gene has CDR1 SGDLS and CDR2 YYNGEE. Trimming shortened V by 4 bases and J by 5 bases, and 19 bases separated the two germline ends. The CDR3 loop is CASSPRLEAWENIQYF. The DNA for the CDR3 is TGTGCCAGCAGCCCCCGACTAGAGGCGTGGGAAAACATTCAGTACTTC.

V usage is TRBV28 and J usage is TRBJ2-7, with TRBD1 matching 7 bases. Germline V lookup: CDR1 MDHEN, CDR2 SYDVKM. V lost 7 bases, J lost 3 bases, and 9 bases stayed unmatched. The CDR3 consists of 14 residues. The CDR3, as DNA: TGTGCCAGCACCAGGACAGGTTACTTCTACGAGCAGTACTTC. It codes for CASTRTGYFYEQYF.

This sequence joins TRBV15 and TRBJ1-1, with no clear D. V gave up 7 bases and J gave up 0 bases, with 12 bases separating them. Germline V CDR1 and CDR2: LNHNV, YYDKDF (reference sequence). CDR3 length equals 14 residues. CDR3 bases: TGTGCCACCAAGGACGGTGACATGAACACTGAAGCTTTCTTT. Protein sequence: CATKDGDMNTEAFF. The full variable domain, its missing parts supplied by reference TRBV15 and TRBJ1-1, is DAMVIQNPRYQVTQFGKPVTLSCSQTLNHNVMYWYQQKSSQAPKLLFHYYDKDFNNEADTPDNFQSRRPNTSFCFLDIRSPGLGDTAMYLCATKDGDMNTEAFFGQGTRLTVV.

This clone was seen once. The V and J genes are TRBV19 and TRBJ2-7, with TRBD2 identical over 10 bases. The germline V gene encodes CDR1 LNHDA and CDR2 SQIVND (reference sequence). J was trimmed by 4 bases and V by 4 bases; bases with no gene match: 7. The CDR3 contains 15 residues. The chain's CDR3 is CASSREREGSYEQYF. The DNA of the CDR3 is TGTGCCAGTAGTAGGGAGCGGGAGGGCTCATACGAGCAGTACTTC.

This CDR3 is CASTQGPDTQYF. As DNA, the CDR3 is TGTGCCAGCACGCAGGGACCAGATACGCAGTATTTT. The V and J genes are TRBV7-9 and TRBJ2-3; D may be TRBD1 or TRBD2 (5 bases each). The CDR3 sequence is 12 residues long. CDR1 is SEHNR, CDR2 FQNEAQ, per germline (reference sequence). Trimming took off 7 bases at V and 4 bases at J, with 9 bases between the two ends.

The rearrangement links TRBV18 to TRBJ2-7, with TRBD1 matching over 7 bases. The CDR3 runs to 13 residues. The germline V gene has CDR1 KGHSH and CDR2 LQKENI. V was clipped by 4 bases and J by 6 bases; unmatched bases: 6. The CDR3 reads CASSQGQSAEQYF. CDR3 DNA sequence: TGTGCCAGCTCACAGGGACAGAGTGCCGAGCAGTACTTC.

The chain joins TRBV18 to TRBJ2-7; perhaps TRBD2 as D (6 bases). Germline V gene data show CDR1 as KGHSH and CDR2 as LQKENI. The CDR3 extends over 14 amino acids. Between the trimmed V and J ends, which lost 3 bases and 7 bases, there was a span of 16 bases. CDR3 coding DNA: TGTGCCAGCTCACCCCCCGCGCTAGCGTGGGAGCAGTACTTC. Protein product: CASSPPALAWEQYF. The full variable domain, completed using reference TRBV18 and TRBJ2-7, is NAGVMQNPRHLVRRRGQEARLRCSPMKGHSHVYWYRQLPEEGLKFMVYLQKENIIDESGMPKERFSAEFPKEGPSILRIQQVVRGDSAAYFCASSPPALAWEQYFGPGTRLTVT.

The rearrangement joins TRBV9 to TRBJ2-1; D gene unclear. Trimming removed 0 bases at V and 3 bases at J, with 7 bases between. From germline, CDR1 is SGDLS and CDR2 YYNGEE. This CDR3 contains 14 residues. As DNA, the CDR3 is TGTGCCAGCAGCGTAGGCAGAGACTACAATGAGCAGTTCTTC. This sequence encodes CASSVGRDYNEQFF.

The chain couples TRBV5-5 to TRBJ1-2; D is unresolved. The V gene's germline CDR1 is SGHKS and CDR2 YYEKEE (reference sequence). Trimming shortened V by 1 base and J by 0 bases, and 7 bases separated the two germline ends. The CDR3 length is 14 residues. The CDR3 spells CASSLRTANYGYTF. The DNA for the CDR3 is TGTGCCAGCAGCTTGAGAACAGCTAACTATGGCTACACCTTC.

The chain combines TRBV19 with TRBJ2-1, with 8 bases lining up with TRBD1. The trim removed 4 bases at V and 7 bases at J, leaving 9 bases unmatched. CDR3 size: 15 residues. Germline assignment: CDR1 LNHDA and CDR2 SQIVND (reference sequence). In DNA, the CDR3 is TGTGCCAGTAGTAGGACAGGGACGTCTGGGAATGAGCAGTTCTTC. This gives the protein CASSRTGTSGNEQFF.

V usage is TRBV21-1 and J usage is TRBJ2-7; the table names TRBD1, a call not compared with the DNA. TRBV21-1 is a recognized pseudogene. The CDR3 extends over 17 amino acids. The CDR3, as DNA: TGTGCCATCCCACAGGGGGCCGAGCGGGCAACCTCCTACGAGCAGTACTTC. Its translation is CAIPQGAERATSYEQYF.

The chain joins TRBV27 to TRBJ1-5, with D tentatively TRBD1 (5 bases). This CDR3 region has 16 residues. Trimming removed 4 bases at V and 5 bases at J, with 18 bases between. Germline V gene data show CDR1 as MNHEY and CDR2 as SMNVEV (reference sequence). In nucleotides, the CDR3 is TGTGCCAGCAGTTCAAGCAGGAGTCTAGGGGATCAGCCCCAGCATTTT. Its protein is CASSSSRSLGDQPQHF.

The J gene is TRBJ1-5, the V gene TRBV18, with D possibly TRBD1 on 6 matching bases. Trimming removed 5 bases from V and 7 bases from J, with 15 bases in between. Looked up from germline, CDR1 is KGHSH and CDR2 is LQKENI. The CDR3 is 14 amino acids. CDR3 sequence: CASSMKGGRQPQHF. Here the CDR3 DNA reads TGTGCCAGCTCAATGAAGGGGGGTCGACAGCCCCAGCATTTT.

This chain links TRBV15 with TRBJ2-1; TRBD1 is a possible D gene (5 bases). The V gene's germline CDR1 is LNHNV and CDR2 YYDKDF (reference sequence). V was pared by 5 bases and J by 3 bases, with 8 bases between. The CDR3 has 13 residues. The CDR3 reads CATSQDSYNEQFF. DNA of the CDR3: TGTGCCACCAGCCAAGACAGCTACAATGAGCAGTTCTTC.

The chain combines TRBV30 with TRBJ1-5, with 7 bases matching TRBD1. The CDR3 runs to 18 residues. V trimming: 0 bases; J trimming: 1 base; junction bases outside the gene matches: 12. Germline V gene data show CDR1 as GTSNPN and CDR2 as SVGIG (reference sequence). CDR3 sequence: CAWSVGHRGPLSNQPQHF. DNA of the CDR3: TGTGCCTGGAGTGTTGGCCACAGGGGACCCTTAAGCAATCAGCCCCAGCATTTT.